The next 18 T cell receptor beta chains were all read from a single sample in a study of blood T cell repertoires in COVID-19. Data came from immunoSEQ multiplex PCR; TCRdb stores just in-frame clones and leaves some out. Of more than 300,000 clones in the sample, about four fifths were seen once. Sequencing used PBMCs or T cells enriched from blood (not recorded which). The receptors originated from a woman between 45 and 60 years old who had recovered from COVID-19.

V is TRBV9 and J is TRBJ2-1; 8 nucleotides line up with TRBD1. Germline CDR1 reads SGDLS; CDR2 reads YYNGEE. The CDR3 has 16 amino acids. V was clipped by 4 bases and J by 7 bases; unmatched bases: 13. CDR3 DNA: TGTGCCAGCAGCCCCCGACAGGGGCTTCCTGGAAATGAGCAGTTCTTC. Its protein product is CASSPRQGLPGNEQFF.

The rearrangement links TRBV6-2 or TRBV6-3 to TRBJ1-2, with a possible D match to TRBD1 (6 bases). Trimming cost V 5 bases and J 8 bases, with 24 bases left between them. CDR1 and CDR2 (germline): MNHEY, SVGEGT. This CDR3 has 16 amino acids. The CDR3 region is CASSLTPGGASRGYTF. In DNA form, the CDR3 reads TGTGCCAGCAGTCTTACCCCGGGGGGCGCGTCTCGGGGCTACACCTTC.

This chain connects TRBV6-2 or TRBV6-3 to TRBJ2-1, with a weak D call TRBD2 (6 bases). Trimming took 2 bases from V and 9 from J, leaving 14 bases between them. This CDR3 is built from 14 residues. Germline-derived CDR1 and CDR2 are MNHEY and SVGEGT. CDR3 DNA: TGTGCCAGCAGTTACGGAGGGCTGGGGGGTGAGCAGTTCTTC. Its protein is CASSYGGLGGEQFF.

The chain couples TRBV13 to TRBJ2-3; 12 nucleotides align to TRBD2. This CDR3 is 16 amino acids long. Germline loops: CDR1 PRHDT, CDR2 FYEKMQ (reference sequence). J was trimmed by 5 bases and V by 0 bases; bases with no gene match: 3. CDR3 sequence reads: CASSLGLAGGLDTQYF. DNA of the CDR3: TGTGCCAGCAGCTTAGGGCTAGCGGGGGGGTTAGATACGCAGTATTTT. The full variable domain, completed using reference TRBV13 and TRBJ2-3, is AAGVIQSPRHLIKEKRETATLKCYPIPRHDTVYWYQQGPGQDPQFLISFYEKMQSDKGSIPDRFSAQQFSDYHSELNMSSLELGDSALYFCASSLGLAGGLDTQYFGPGTRLTVL.

This chain connects TRBV10-2 to TRBJ1-1; 10 nucleotides match TRBD1. Germline V gives CDR1 WSHSY, CDR2 SAAADI. J gave up 3 bases and V 4 bases, and 8 bases lay outside the gene matches. This CDR3 is 16 amino acids long. DNA of the CDR3: TGCGCCAGCAGTGCTGGGGACAGGGGCCCTGACACTGAAGCTTTCTTT. Its translation: CASSAGDRGPDTEAFF.

This chain joins TRBV29-1 and TRBJ1-2; perhaps TRBD1 as D (6 bases). CDR3 length equals 11 residues. Trimming pared 7 bases from V and 5 bases from J, leaving 11 bases between. Germline values: CDR1 SQVTM, CDR2 ANQGSEA. The CDR3 sequence: CSARGGYGYTF. The CDR3 DNA reads TGCAGCGCCCGAGGGGGATATGGCTACACCTTC.

The rearrangement joins TRBV5-1 to TRBJ2-6; TRBD2 is a possible D gene (6 bases). There are 18 residues in the CDR3. The germline V gene has CDR1 SGHRS and CDR2 YFSETQ. Deletions cut 0 bases from V and 0 bases from J, with 13 bases between. The CDR3 loop reads CASSLEAGLSSGANVLTF. Here the CDR3 DNA reads TGCGCCAGCAGCTTGGAGGCGGGGTTAAGCTCTGGGGCCAACGTCCTGACTTTC.

V usage is TRBV28 and J usage is TRBJ1-2; 8 nucleotides agree with TRBD1. The V gene's germline CDR1 is MDHEN and CDR2 SYDVKM. This CDR3 is 18 amino acids long. The V gene end was trimmed by 3 bases and the J gene end by 5 bases; junction bases not matched to a gene: 17. CDR3 amino acids: CASSFIYHQAGGEYGYTF. The DNA of the CDR3 is TGTGCCAGCAGTTTCATTTATCACCAAGCAGGGGGCGAGTATGGCTACACCTTC.

This chain connects TRBV29-1 to TRBJ1-2; D unresolved. Trimming took 5 bases from V and 2 from J, leaving 9 bases between them. The germline V gene has CDR1 SQVTM and CDR2 ANQGSEA. The CDR3 runs 12 residues. Here the CDR3 reads CSVPAGNYGYTF. In nucleotides, the CDR3 is TGCAGCGTTCCCGCGGGGAACTATGGCTACACCTTC.

This clone was detected a few times. The chain uses TRBV6-6 and TRBJ2-1; 12 positions agree with TRBD2. The CDR3 is 19 amino acids. V was clipped by 6 bases and J by 5 bases; unmatched bases: 17. In germline, CDR1 is MNHNY, CDR2 SVGAGI (reference sequence). CDR3 in amino acids: CASSSLLKRTSGTNNEQFF. The CDR3, as DNA: TGTGCCAGCAGCTCCCTCCTGAAAAGGACTAGCGGGACGAACAATGAGCAGTTCTTC.

As DNA, the CDR3 is TGTGCCAGCAGGGGGGGAGGGGGCCAAGAGACCCAGTACTTC. This encodes CASRGGGGQETQYF. V usage is TRBV11-3 and J usage is TRBJ2-5, with a weak D call TRBD2 (7 bases). CDR3 length: 14 amino acids. V was pared by 6 bases and J by 1 base, with 12 bases between. Germline CDR1 and CDR2: SGHNT and YENEEA.

This chain connects TRBV19 to TRBJ2-2; the D gene is possibly TRBD2 (6 bases). V was clipped by 3 bases and J by 4 bases, with 12 bases between them. CDR1 and CDR2 from the germline V gene are LNHDA and SQIVND (reference sequence). The CDR3 consists of 15 residues. As DNA, the CDR3 is TGTGCCAGTAGTATGGGGGGTCGGGGCACCGGGGAGCTGTTTTTT. It codes for CASSMGGRGTGELFF.

J is TRBJ1-6 and V is TRBV7-6; 8 bases are a match to TRBD1. J lost 7 bases, V lost 2 bases, and 7 bases had no gene match. Germline assignment: CDR1 SGHVS and CDR2 FNYEAQ. This CDR3 spans 16 amino acids. Here the CDR3 reads CASSLTDRVTNSPLHF. For the CDR3, the DNA is TGTGCCAGCAGCTTAACGGACAGGGTAACGAATTCACCCCTCCACTTT.

A single count supports this clone. The chain joins TRBV11-3 to TRBJ2-7; TRBD2 might be the D (6 bases). Trimming removed 1 base from V and 2 bases from J, with 12 bases in between. Germline assignment: CDR1 SGHNT and CDR2 YENEEA. The CDR3 totals 15 residues. As DNA, the CDR3 is TGTGCCAGCAGCTTAGTACGGGGGAGACCCTACGAGCAGTACTTC. Amino acid sequence: CASSLVRGRPYEQYF.

The rearrangement joins TRBV19 to TRBJ2-3; D not resolved. There are 13 residues in the CDR3. Trimming pared 6 bases from V and 1 base from J, leaving 8 bases between. Germline CDR1 reads LNHDA; CDR2 reads SQIVND (reference sequence). As DNA, the CDR3 is TGTGCCAGTAGCAATCAGGGCACAGATACGCAGTATTTT. This sequence encodes CASSNQGTDTQYF.

This chain joins TRBV19 and TRBJ2-1, with a weak D call TRBD1 (6 bases). Between the trimmed V and J ends, which lost 5 bases and 6 bases, there was a span of 14 bases. CDR1 is LNHDA, CDR2 SQIVND, per germline (reference sequence). CDR3 length equals 14 residues. CDR3 nucleotides: TGTGCCAGTAGTTTCAGGGGCTACCGCAATGAGCAGTTCTTC. Translation gives CASSFRGYRNEQFF. The complete variable domain, with remaining parts taken from reference TRBV19 and TRBJ2-1, reads DGGITQSPKYLFRKEGQNVTLSCEQNLNHDAMYWYRQDPGQGLRLIYYSQIVNDFQKGDIAEGYSVSREKKESFPLTVTSAQKNPTAFYLCASSFRGYRNEQFFGPGTRLTVL.

This sequence joins TRBV25-1 and TRBJ1-3; D is unclear. Germline V gene sequence: CDR1 MGHDK, CDR2 SYGVNS. Trimming removed 11 bases at V and 3 bases at J, with 17 bases between. The CDR3 consists of 14 residues. The CDR3 DNA sequence: TGTGCCTACGTTTGGCGGGCAGGTGGAAACACCATATATTTT. This codes for CAYVWRAGGNTIYF. The entire variable domain, with the rest obtained from reference TRBV25-1 and TRBJ1-3, is as follows: EADIYQTPRYLVIGTGKKITLECSQTMGHDKMYWYQQDPGMELHLIHYSYGVNSTEKGDLSSESTVSRIRTEHFPLTLESARPSHTSQYLCAYVWRAGGNTIYFGEGSWLTVV.

This chain uses TRBV2 with TRBJ1-4; 9 bases line up with TRBD1. Germline V gene lookup returns CDR1 SNHLY and CDR2 FYNNEI. V lost 7 bases to trimming and J lost 7 bases; unmatched junction nucleotides: 10. This CDR3 contains 15 residues. CDR3 nucleotides: TGTGCCAGCAATGGCAGGACAGGGGCGGGTGAAAAACTGTTTTTT. Residues: CASNGRTGAGEKLFF.